Listed below are T cell receptor beta chains from one sample, sequenced in a study of T cells after yellow fever vaccination. From the 5' RACE reads, TCRdb called clonotypes with MiXCR, one entry per CDR3 protein. The sample yields around 530,000 distinct CDR3 sequences, roughly a sixth seen once. Sequenced here: PBMCs, sampled less than 6 days after the first yellow fever vaccination. The origin of the receptors is a man between 18 and 29 years old who received the YFV17D yellow fever vaccine. Each CDR3 is given with its conserved first and last residue. Each record gives: D gene, J gene, clone size, V gene, CDR3 DNA, CDR3 protein. A D gene is named only where the DNA matches it firmly. For some rows the clone size is stated as once, few or many, or as a class when expanded; others skip it.

TRBD1	TRBJ1-5	few	TRBV12-3/TRBV12-4	TGTGCCAGCAGTTTCCTAGGGACAGGGGATCAGCCCCAGCATTTT	CASSFLGTGDQPQHF
NA	TRBJ2-1	NA	TRBV5-1	TGCACCAGCAGCCGGACCCCGGAGAGCTCCTACAATGAGCAGTTCTTC	CTSSRTPESSYNEQFF
NA	TRBJ1-2	NA	TRBV6-2/TRBV6-3	TGTGCCAGCAGTTATTGGACGGATGGCTACACCTTC	CASSYWTDGYTF
NA	TRBJ1-6	NA	TRBV3-1	TGTGCCAGCACCCTACAGAGTTCACCCCTCCACTTT	CASTLQSSPLHF
NA	TRBJ1-1	NA	TRBV5-1	TGCGCCAGCAGCCGCGCAGGGCTCCTGAAAACTGAAGCTTTCTTT	CASSRAGLLKTEAFF
TRBD2	TRBJ2-5	NA	TRBV5-4	TGTGCCAGCAGCTTGGGCGGTTTGAGCGGGGGAACGGGGACCCAGTACTTC	CASSLGGLSGGTGTQYF
NA	TRBJ1-1	few	TRBV18	TGTGCCAGCTCACCATCGACAAGTGGCACTGAAGCTTTCTTT	CASSPSTSGTEAFF
NA	TRBJ1-1	few	TRBV4-2	TGTGCCAGCAGCCAGGCCGGGACAAATATGAACACTGAAGCTTTCTTT	CASSQAGTNMNTEAFF
NA	TRBJ1-5	few	TRBV7-2	TGTGCCAGCAGCTTAGCGTTTGGCCCGGGGCCCCAGCATTTT	CASSLAFGPGPQHF
TRBD2	TRBJ2-6	NA	TRBV5-1	TGCGCCAGCAGCGGGGCTAGCGGGGCCGGTGGGGCCAACGTCCTGACTTTC	CASSGASGAGGANVLTF
NA	TRBJ1-5	NA	TRBV4-1	TGCGCCAGCAGCCAAGGGGTAATTCAGCCCCAGCATTTT	CASSQGVIQPQHF
TRBD2	TRBJ2-1	NA	TRBV19	TGTGCCAGTAGTATAGAGGGGGGGGTCCGAGAGCAGTTCTTC	CASSIEGGVREQFF
NA	TRBJ2-5	NA	TRBV11-3	TGTGCCAGCAGCGAACAGGTGGGAGAGACCCAGTACTTC	CASSEQVGETQYF
NA	TRBJ1-6	NA	TRBV20-1	TGCAGTGCTAGTACGAGGCCAGGCAATTCACCCCTCCACTTT	CSASTRPGNSPLHF
NA	TRBJ2-5	few	TRBV7-2	TGTGCCAGCAGCCTACAGGGAGTTGGAGAGACCCAGTACTTC	CASSLQGVGETQYF
TRBD1	TRBJ1-4	few	TRBV5-1	TGCGCCAGCGCTGAGGGGACAGATGAAAAACTGTTTTTT	CASAEGTDEKLFF
NA	TRBJ1-5	few	TRBV2	TGTGCCAGCAGTTCTTACAGGGTCAATCAGCCCCAGCATTTT	CASSSYRVNQPQHF
TRBD1	TRBJ2-7	few	TRBV4-3	TGCGCCAGCAGCCAACAGACAGGGCTGACCTACGAGCAGTACTTC	CASSQQTGLTYEQYF
NA	TRBJ1-5	NA	TRBV3-1	TGTGCCAGCAGCCCGGTGGACAGTCAGCCCCAGCATTTT	CASSPVDSQPQHF
NA	TRBJ1-2	few	TRBV6-5	TGTGCCAGCAGTTACTCGATGCAGTCGGACTACACCTTC	CASSYSMQSDYTF
NA	TRBJ2-7	NA	TRBV4-1	TGCGCCAGCAGCCAAGAAATGCCTACCTACGAGCAGTACTTC	CASSQEMPTYEQYF
TRBD2	TRBJ2-1	many	TRBV4-2	TGTGCCAGCAGCCAAGAAAAAGCGGGGGGATTTTACAATGAGCAGTTCTTC	CASSQEKAGGFYNEQFF
TRBD2	TRBJ2-5	NA	TRBV29-1	TGCAGCGTTGAAGACTGGGAGGGTTTGATGGCCCAGTACTTC	CSVEDWEGLMAQYF
NA	TRBJ1-6	NA	TRBV9	TGTGCCAGCAGCGTAGGACAGGCGAGGACCTATAATTCACCCCTCCACTTT	CASSVGQARTYNSPLHF
TRBD2	TRBJ2-3	NA	TRBV7-6	TGTGCCAGCAGCGTGACTAGCGGGGCGAGCACAGATACGCAGTATTTT	CASSVTSGASTDTQYF
TRBD2	TRBJ2-3	NA	TRBV10-3	TGTGCCATCGGTAATGGGGTTCTAGCGGTAGATACGCAGTATTTT	CAIGNGVLAVDTQYF
TRBD1	TRBJ1-2	few	TRBV5-1	TGCGCCAGCAGCCCACGGACAGGGGCCGACTATGGCTACACCTTC	CASSPRTGADYGYTF
NA	TRBJ2-4	NA	TRBV5-4	TGTGCCAGCAGCTGGGACGGACTAGCCAAAAACATTCAGTACTTC	CASSWDGLAKNIQYF
NA	TRBJ2-1	NA	TRBV5-3	TGTGCCATGGGCCCAGGGCTCGGTGAGCAGTTCTTC	CAMGPGLGEQFF
NA	TRBJ2-5	many	TRBV9	TGTGCCAGCAGCGGATACGGGACGGGCGGTGAGACCCAGTACTTC	CASSGYGTGGETQYF
NA	TRBJ2-2	few	TRBV4-1	TGCGCCAGCAGCCAAGAACCCGCCAGAGGGGCCGGGGAGCTGTTTTTT	CASSQEPARGAGELFF
NA	TRBJ2-3	few	TRBV29-1	TGCAGCGTTGAACAGGCCCAGATAAACACAGATACGCAGTATTTT	CSVEQAQINTDTQYF
NA	TRBJ2-5	few	TRBV7-2	TGTGCCAGCAGCTTGGGACCGCCGCCCGAGACCCAGTACTTC	CASSLGPPPETQYF
NA	TRBJ2-7	many	TRBV19	TGTGCCAGTAGTTCCGGTTCCTACGAGCAGTACTTC	CASSSGSYEQYF
TRBD2	TRBJ2-1	NA	TRBV20-1	TGCAGTGCTAGAAAGCGGGACTCCTACAATGAGCAGTTCTTC	CSARKRDSYNEQFF
TRBD2	TRBJ2-3	few	TRBV19	TGTGCCAGTACCCCACTAGCGGGGAGGACAGATACGCAGTATTTT	CASTPLAGRTDTQYF
TRBD1	TRBJ2-1	NA	TRBV7-2	TGTGCCAGCAGCCTCAGACAGGGGACGAATGAGCAGTTCTTC	CASSLRQGTNEQFF
TRBD1	TRBJ2-7	NA	TRBV20-1	TGCAGTGCTAGGGAGGGGACAGGGAGATCCTACGAGCAGTACTTC	CSAREGTGRSYEQYF
TRBD2	TRBJ2-7	once	TRBV6-5	TGTGCCAGCAGTTATCGTCCTACAGCGGGAAACGAGCAGTACTTC	CASSYRPTAGNEQYF
TRBD2	TRBJ2-1	many	TRBV5-1	TGCGCCAGCGGGGATAGCGGGGGGGCCGAGTTCTACAATGAGCAGTTCTTC	CASGDSGGAEFYNEQFF
NA	TRBJ2-2	few	TRBV12-3/TRBV12-4	TGTGCCAGCAAGGGTTCCGGGGAGCTGTTTTTT	CASKGSGELFF
TRBD2	TRBJ2-2	few	TRBV7-2	TGTGCCAGCAGCTTACTATTCGCGGGGGATACCGGGGAGCTGTTTTTT	CASSLLFAGDTGELFF
NA	TRBJ2-5	many	TRBV4-1	TGCGCCAGCAGCCAAGATTTGTACAGGACCCAGTACTTC	CASSQDLYRTQYF
TRBD2	TRBJ2-1	few	TRBV5-6	TGTGCCAGCAGCGTACTAGCGGGGGGGAATGAGCAGTTCTTC	CASSVLAGGNEQFF
TRBD1	TRBJ2-7	NA	TRBV20-1	TGCAGTGCTTACCCGGGACAGGGTAGGTACGAGCAGTACTTC	CSAYPGQGRYEQYF
NA	TRBJ2-3	NA	TRBV4-1	TGCGCCAGCAACCTCCCCGGAGGAGATACGCAGTATTTT	CASNLPGGDTQYF
NA	TRBJ1-5	few	TRBV28	TGTGCCGGCCGGACGGTGAATCAGCCCCAGCATTTT	CAGRTVNQPQHF
NA	TRBJ2-3	NA	TRBV4-1	TGCGCCAGCAGCCAAGAGCGTCTGACAAGCACAGATACGCAGTATTTT	CASSQERLTSTDTQYF
NA	TRBJ1-3	few	TRBV18	TGTGCCAGCTCACCATCCTATCTTAGGCGTGGGAGATCTGGAAACACCATATATTTT	CASSPSYLRRGRSGNTIYF
TRBD1	TRBJ2-5	few	TRBV12-3/TRBV12-4	TGTGCCAGCAGTTCCAGGGGGCACGAGACCCAGTACTTC	CASSSRGHETQYF
TRBD1	TRBJ1-2	few	TRBV6-5	TGTGCCAGCAGTTACTTCGGGACAGCTCTCTACACCTTC	CASSYFGTALYTF
NA	TRBJ1-1	few	TRBV4-1	TGCGCCAGCAGCCCCGGCGGGGGCTTTACCCCCTTCAAGGCTTTCTTT	CASSPGGGFTPFKAFF
NA	TRBJ2-7	once	TRBV4-1	TGCGCCAGCAGCCAAGACTCTACAGGGTTTTCTAGGCAGTACTTC	CASSQDSTGFSRQYF